This T cell receptor beta chain appears in the sequencing data of a study of PD-1 blockade in classical Hodgkin lymphoma. With no exception, relapse followed autologous stem cell transplantation in all patients, and brentuximab vedotin exposure varied. Best responses were complete response, partial response or progressive disease. J gave up 4 bases and V 4 bases, and 7 bases lay outside the gene matches. The CDR3 sequence is 16 residues long. The germline V gene encodes CDR1 SGHDT and CDR2 YYEEEE. Turning to this clone: Its antigen remains unknown.

Regarding the study as a whole: Lower baseline TCR diversity was reported for newly diagnosed patients than for healthy donors. Compared with baseline, CD4+ but not CD8+ TCR diversity had risen significantly by C4D1.

The method was immunoSEQ multiplex PCR; TCRdb's version includes in-frame clones alone and lacks a portion of them. The data show more than 90,000 clones, around 89% seen once. Material: peripheral blood mononuclear cells (PBMCs), obtained before the second cycle of nivolumab. The chain joins TRBV5-6 to TRBJ2-2, with TRBD2 matching 10 bases. The clonotype was recovered from a human donor with classical Hodgkin lymphoma. CDR3 in DNA: TGTGCCAGCAGCCCCCAAGCGGGGGGGATCACCGGGGAGCTGTTTTTT. This sequence encodes CASSPQAGGITGELFF.